This TCR beta chain was identified in a study of blood T cell repertoires in COVID-19. Background on the study: From the United States, Italy and Spain came samples of acute and convalescent COVID-19.

Germline CDR1 reads SGHTA; CDR2 reads FQGNSA. The V end was cut by 5 bases, the J end by 4 bases, with 9 bases between. This CDR3 is built from 12 residues. Notes on this clone: This same CDR3 is encoded by further DNA sequences in the sample.

Only in-frame clones appear in the TCRdb table, and some are missing; sequencing was by immunoSEQ multiplex PCR. The profile shows 150,000 to 200,000 clones, about 88% of them singletons. The sequenced sample was peripheral blood. This chain uses TRBV7-2 with TRBJ2-7; perhaps TRBD2 as D (6 bases). This TCR derives from a human donor in a cohort sampled during active COVID-19. The CDR3 protein is CASSLRGYEQYF. CDR3 DNA sequence: TGTGCCAGCAGCCTCCGGGGGTACGAGCAGTACTTC. Filled out from reference TRBV7-2 and TRBJ2-7, the complete variable domain reads GAGVSQSPSNKVTEKGKDVELRCDPISGHTALYWYRQSLGQGLEFLIYFQGNSAPDKSGLPSDRFSAERTGGSVSTLTIQRTQQEDSAVYLCASSLRGYEQYFGPGTRLTVT.